This TCR beta chain derives from a study of OX40 agonist ivuxolimab in advanced cancers. Overall study context: Patients in the trial were receiving intravenous ivuxolimab every 2 weeks, at doses of 0.01 to 10 mg/kg. At about 82% male, the cohort had a mean age of approximately 60 years, ranging from roughly 20 to 79.

Germline V gene lookup returns CDR1 LNHDA and CDR2 SQIVND (reference sequence). The CDR3 spans 14 residues. V shed 1 base, J shed 5 bases, and the junction held 2 bases outside the gene matches. Baseline, cycle 4 day 1, and cycle 7 day 1 were the blood sampling points. The repertoire was sequenced with immunoSEQ multiplex PCR; TCRdb's copy has only in-frame clones and lacks some. The sample holds roughly 45,000 clones; around 80% are singletons and the top ten take around 7%. The V call is TRBV19, the J call TRBJ2-7; TRBD2 matches 10 bases. The clonotype originates from an adult with an advanced solid tumor such as melanoma, head and neck, liver or kidney cancer. Source: CD4+ or CD8+ T cells sorted from blood, taken in a trial of the OX40 agonist ivuxolimab. Here the CDR3 reads CASSIGLAGDEQYF. CDR3 nucleotides: TGTGCCAGTAGTATAGGGCTAGCGGGAGACGAGCAGTACTTC.